Below, 26 T cell receptor beta chains from the same sample are listed, as sequenced in a study of T cells expressing NK-cell markers. TCRdb reprocessed the 5' RACE reads, with one entry per CDR3 protein and no DNA. The sample spans 200,000 to 300,000 distinct CDR3 sequences; the ten largest clones claim more than 3.5%. The material sequenced was blood T cells: a sorted CD56 or NKG2C T cell subset, CD4+ or CD8+ T cells, or bulk PBMC T cells (not recorded which). All receptors come from a woman aged 18 to 75 in good health.

The chain carries TRBV5-1 and TRBJ2-7; TCRdb proposes TRBD2, but this gene call is untestable without DNA. Looked up from germline, CDR1 is SGHRS and CDR2 is YFSETQ. This CDR3 has 14 residues. This CDR3 reads CASSYSGHDYEQYF. The whole variable domain, remainder taken from reference TRBV5-1 and TRBJ2-7, is KAGVTQTPRYLIKTRGQQVTLSCSPISGHRSVSWYQQTPGQGLQFLFEYFSETQRNKGNFPGRFSGRQFSNSRSEMNVSTLELGDSALYLCASSYSGHDYEQYFGPGTRLTVT.

CDR3: CASSPTAGGEKLFF. The chain joins TRBV18 to TRBJ1-4. The CDR3 totals 14 residues. Germline V CDR1 and CDR2: KGHSH, LQKENI.

The chain joins TRBV29-1 to TRBJ1-3; the D call of TRBD1 rests on TCRdb alone, since no DNA is present to check it. The CDR3 runs 14 residues. Per germline, CDR1 SQVTM and CDR2 ANQGSEA. This chain's CDR3 is CSVWTGGSGNTIYF.

The V call is TRBV6-1, the J call TRBJ2-3; TCRdb gives TRBD2 as the D gene, but with no DNA this cannot be confirmed. The germline CDR1 and CDR2 sequences are MNHNS and SASEGT. CDR3 length: 13 amino acids. The CDR3 loop reads CASRTSGADTQYF.

The chain links TRBV12-3 or TRBV12-4 to TRBJ2-7; TCRdb returns TRBD2, unconfirmable since there is no DNA. The CDR3 runs to 15 residues. CDR3 region: CASSSGTSVSYEQYF.

The chain couples TRBV5-1 to TRBJ1-1; TCRdb gives TRBD1 as the D gene, but with no DNA this cannot be confirmed. Germline assignment: CDR1 SGHRS and CDR2 YFSETQ. This CDR3 comprises 16 residues. The CDR3 loop is CASSLGPGQGAAEAFF. The variable domain in full, with the rest retrieved from reference TRBV5-1 and TRBJ1-1, is KAGVTQTPRYLIKTRGQQVTLSCSPISGHRSVSWYQQTPGQGLQFLFEYFSETQRNKGNFPGRFSGRQFSNSRSEMNVSTLELGDSALYLCASSLGPGQGAAEAFFGQGTRLTVV.

V is TRBV27 and J is TRBJ1-6. Germline CDR1 MNHEY, CDR2 SMNVEV (reference sequence). The CDR3 covers 18 residues. CDR3 protein: CASSSGAGRYSYNSPLHF.

The V gene is TRBV18, the J gene TRBJ1-2. The CDR3 is made up of 15 amino acids. CDR1 is KGHSH, CDR2 LQKENI, per germline. This CDR3 is CASSPLPIQTEGYTF.

This sequence joins TRBV5-1 and TRBJ2-7. The CDR3 contains 14 residues. Germline CDR1 and CDR2: SGHRS and YFSETQ. The CDR3 region is CASSRLGKEYEQYF. Combining the CDR3 with reference TRBV5-1 and TRBJ2-7 gives the whole variable domain KAGVTQTPRYLIKTRGQQVTLSCSPISGHRSVSWYQQTPGQGLQFLFEYFSETQRNKGNFPGRFSGRQFSNSRSEMNVSTLELGDSALYLCASSRLGKEYEQYFGPGTRLTVT.

This rearrangement joins TRBV14 to TRBJ1-1. This CDR3 has 16 amino acids. CDR1 and CDR2 (germline): SGHDN, FVKESK. This chain's CDR3 is CASSRNLFLMNTEAFF.

This rearrangement joins TRBV5-1 to TRBJ2-3; no DNA is available, so the TRBD2 call from TCRdb remains unchecked. The CDR3 has 17 residues. Germline values: CDR1 SGHRS, CDR2 YFSETQ. The CDR3: CASSLGPSLPGADTQYF.

The chain couples TRBV11-1 to TRBJ2-5; TCRdb's D gene call, TRBD1, goes unchecked for lack of DNA. The CDR3 sequence is 15 residues long. Germline CDR1 and CDR2: SGHAT and FQDESV (reference sequence). The CDR3 spells CASSDPGQGRKTQYF.

The chain links TRBV5-1 to TRBJ1-2. The CDR3 length is 15 residues. CDR1 is SGHRS and CDR2 is YFSETQ in the germline V gene. The CDR3 here is CASSDGREANYGYTF.

The rearrangement joins TRBV2 to TRBJ2-5; TCRdb lists TRBD1, though no DNA is available to test this call. CDR3 length: 14 amino acids. From germline, CDR1 is SNHLY and CDR2 FYNNEI. CDR3 region: CASKRTGVAETQYF.

This chain connects TRBV12-3 or TRBV12-4 to TRBJ1-5. The CDR3 runs 15 residues. CDR3 residues: CASSFAGLNDQPQHF.

The rearrangement uses TRBV12-3 or TRBV12-4 and TRBJ2-1; with no DNA, the TCRdb D assignment of TRBD2 cannot be verified. CDR3 length: 14 amino acids. This chain's CDR3 is CASSLWRGNNEQFF.

This CDR3 reads CASSLYRASSGANVLTF. The chain employs TRBV7-3 and TRBJ2-6; TCRdb names TRBD1, which stays unverified in the absence of DNA. This CDR3 region has 17 residues. The germline V gene has CDR1 SGHTA and CDR2 FQGTGA.

CDR3 sequence: CASRLQSSYNEQFF. The genes are TRBV12-3 or TRBV12-4 and TRBJ2-1. The CDR3 has 14 residues.

The chain employs TRBV4-1 and TRBJ2-1. Germline CDR1 reads MGHRA; CDR2 reads YSYEKL. CDR3 length: 12 residues. CDR3 sequence reads: CASSQANNEQFF.

V and J are TRBV20-1 and TRBJ2-5; as DNA is missing, the TRBD1 call by TCRdb cannot be tested. The germline V gene encodes CDR1 DFQATT and CDR2 SNEGSKA (reference sequence). This CDR3 has 15 amino acids. This CDR3 reads CSARAPGTTKETQYF.

This chain connects TRBV10-3 to TRBJ2-2; TCRdb names TRBD1, which stays unverified in the absence of DNA. Germline CDR1 is ENHRY and CDR2 is SYGVKD. The CDR3 is 14 residues long. The CDR3 sequence is CAISGNRDGGELFF.

The genes are TRBV28 and TRBJ2-7; TCRdb's D call of TRBD1 is untestable without DNA. The germline CDR1 and CDR2 sequences are MDHEN and SYDVKM. CDR3 length: 14 residues. CDR3: CASTPAPAPYEQYF.

The genes are TRBV10-3 and TRBJ1-1; TCRdb's assignment of TRBD1 cannot be checked, as there is no DNA. Germline CDR1 and CDR2: ENHRY and SYGVKD. The CDR3 length is 16 residues. CDR3 amino acids: CATRPRQGVGGTEAFF.

V gene TRBV28 combines with J gene TRBJ1-5; the D call of TRBD1 rests on TCRdb alone, since no DNA is present to check it. The CDR3 has 15 residues. Per germline, CDR1 MDHEN and CDR2 SYDVKM. CDR3 protein: CASSPAQGAREPQHF.

The V gene is TRBV5-1, the J gene TRBJ1-6. The CDR3 has 14 residues. Germline loops: CDR1 SGHRS, CDR2 YFSETQ. The CDR3 spells CASSLGPSDSPLHF. Based on the CDR3 plus reference TRBV5-1 and TRBJ1-6, the full variable domain is KAGVTQTPRYLIKTRGQQVTLSCSPISGHRSVSWYQQTPGQGLQFLFEYFSETQRNKGNFPGRFSGRQFSNSRSEMNVSTLELGDSALYLCASSLGPSDSPLHFGNGTRLTVT.

The CDR3 protein is CASQGRNHNEQFF. The V gene is TRBV12-5, the J gene TRBJ2-1; the TCRdb D gene call, TRBD1, has no DNA to confirm it. The CDR3 spans 13 residues. Germline CDR1 is LGHNT and CDR2 is FRNRAP.